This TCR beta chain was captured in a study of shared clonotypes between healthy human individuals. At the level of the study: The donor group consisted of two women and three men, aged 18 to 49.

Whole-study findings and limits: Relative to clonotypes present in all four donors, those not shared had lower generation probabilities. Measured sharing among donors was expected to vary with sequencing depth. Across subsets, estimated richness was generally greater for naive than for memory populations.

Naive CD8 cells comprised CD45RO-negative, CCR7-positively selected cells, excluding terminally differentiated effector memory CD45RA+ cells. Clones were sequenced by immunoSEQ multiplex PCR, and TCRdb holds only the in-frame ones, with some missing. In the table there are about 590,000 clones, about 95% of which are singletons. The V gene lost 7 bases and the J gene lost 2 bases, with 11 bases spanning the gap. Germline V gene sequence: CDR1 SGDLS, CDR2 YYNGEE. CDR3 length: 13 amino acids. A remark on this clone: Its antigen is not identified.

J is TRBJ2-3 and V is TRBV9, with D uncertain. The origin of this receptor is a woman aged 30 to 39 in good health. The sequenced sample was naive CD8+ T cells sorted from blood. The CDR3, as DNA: TGTGCCAGCCCCGGTAAAGCCACAGATACGCAGTATTTT. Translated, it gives CASPGKATDTQYF.